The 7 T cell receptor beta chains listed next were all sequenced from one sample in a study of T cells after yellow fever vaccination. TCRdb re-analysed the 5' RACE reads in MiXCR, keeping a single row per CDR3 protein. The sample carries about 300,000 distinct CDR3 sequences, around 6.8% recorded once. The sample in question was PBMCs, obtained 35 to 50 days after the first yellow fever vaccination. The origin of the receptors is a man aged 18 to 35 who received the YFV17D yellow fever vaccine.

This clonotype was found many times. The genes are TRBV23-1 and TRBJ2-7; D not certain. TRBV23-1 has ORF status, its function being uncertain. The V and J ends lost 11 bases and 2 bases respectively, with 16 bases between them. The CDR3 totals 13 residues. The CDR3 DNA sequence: TGCGCCTTCCAGTCGGGTAGGACCTACGAGCAGTACGTC. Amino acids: CAFQSGRTYEQYV.

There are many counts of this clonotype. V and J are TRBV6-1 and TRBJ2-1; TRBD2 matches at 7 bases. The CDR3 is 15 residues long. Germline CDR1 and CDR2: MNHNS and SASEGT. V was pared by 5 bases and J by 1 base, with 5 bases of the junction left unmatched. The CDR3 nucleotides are TGTGCCAGCAGTAGCGGGACTCCTTCCTACAATGAGCAGTTCTTC. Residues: CASSSGTPSYNEQFF.

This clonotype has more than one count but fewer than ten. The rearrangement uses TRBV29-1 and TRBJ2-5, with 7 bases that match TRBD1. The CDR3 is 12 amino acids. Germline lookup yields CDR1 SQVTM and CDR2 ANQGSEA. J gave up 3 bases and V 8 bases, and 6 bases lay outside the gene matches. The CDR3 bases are TGCAGCTCGGGCGACAGGGAAGAGACCCAGTACTTC. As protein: CSSGDREETQYF.

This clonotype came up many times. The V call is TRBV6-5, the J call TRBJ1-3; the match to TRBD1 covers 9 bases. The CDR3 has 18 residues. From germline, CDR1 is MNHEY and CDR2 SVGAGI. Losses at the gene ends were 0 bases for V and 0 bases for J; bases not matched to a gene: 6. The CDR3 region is CASSYSGQGSPSGNTIYF. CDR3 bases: TGTGCCAGCAGTTACTCGGGACAGGGTAGCCCCTCTGGAAACACCATATATTTT.

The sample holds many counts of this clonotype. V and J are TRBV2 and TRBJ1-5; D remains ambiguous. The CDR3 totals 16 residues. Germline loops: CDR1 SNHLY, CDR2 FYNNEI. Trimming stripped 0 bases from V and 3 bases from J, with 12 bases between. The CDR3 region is CASSEADDAVNQPQHF. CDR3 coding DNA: TGTGCCAGCAGTGAAGCCGACGACGCAGTCAATCAGCCCCAGCATTTT.

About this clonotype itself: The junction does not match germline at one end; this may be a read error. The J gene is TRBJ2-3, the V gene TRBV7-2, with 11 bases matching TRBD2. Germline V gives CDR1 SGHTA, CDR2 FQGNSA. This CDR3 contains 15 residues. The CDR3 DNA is TGTGCCAGCAGGATAGCGGGGGGGCCAACAGATGCGCAGTATTTT. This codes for CASRIAGGPTDAQYF. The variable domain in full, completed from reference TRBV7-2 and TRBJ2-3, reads GAGVSQSPSNKVTEKGKDVELRCDPISGHTALYWYRQSLGQGLEFLIYFQGNSAPDKSGLPSDRFSAERTGGSVSTLTIQRTQQEDSAVYLCASRIAGGPTDAQYFGPGTRLTVL.

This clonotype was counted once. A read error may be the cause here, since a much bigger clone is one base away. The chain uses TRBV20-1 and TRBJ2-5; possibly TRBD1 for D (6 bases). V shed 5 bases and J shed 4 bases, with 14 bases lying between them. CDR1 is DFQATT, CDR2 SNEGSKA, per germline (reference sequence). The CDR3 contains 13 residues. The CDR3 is CSAAFPGAETQYF. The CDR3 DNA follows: TGCAGTGCTGCTTTCCCAGGGGCAGAGACCCAGTACTTC.